Listed below are T cell receptor beta chains from one sample, sequenced in a study of cytomegalovirus exposure and HLA in healthy donors. Data came from immunoSEQ multiplex PCR; TCRdb stores just in-frame clones and leaves some out. The sample has approximately 180,000 clones, about 82% seen once. Sequencing was carried out using PBMCs. Receptors originate from a woman younger than 35 in good health and CMV-seronegative. Each CDR3 is given with its conserved first and last residue. D genes are given only for firm matches. Some rows mark clone size as missing; the rest say once, few, many or name a class of expanded clone.

TRBD1,TRBJ1-2,TRBV6-1,NA,CASSEGGQWEYYGYTF,TGTGCCAGCAGTGAAGGGGGACAGTGGGAATACTATGGCTACACCTTC
TRBD1,TRBJ1-2,TRBV7-2,NA,CASSLGGTGGAHGYTF,TGTGCCAGCAGCTTGGGCGGGACAGGGGGCGCTCATGGCTACACCTTC
TRBD2,TRBJ2-3,TRBV7-9,NA,CASSLGSAGGTTDTQYF,TGTGCCAGCAGCTTAGGGTCAGCGGGAGGCACCACAGATACGCAGTATTTT
NA,TRBJ1-6,TRBV7-3,few,CASSSGLRNSPLHF,TGTGCCAGCAGCTCGGGACTCAGGAATTCACCCCTCCACTTT
TRBD1,TRBJ1-2,TRBV25-1,NA,CASSELGTGGNYGYTF,TGTGCCAGCAGTGAACTAGGGACAGGCGGTAACTATGGCTACACCTTC
NA,TRBJ1-2,TRBV6-6,NA,CASSYDPGRYGYTF,TGTGCCAGCAGTTACGATCCGGGGAGGTATGGCTACACCTTC
NA,TRBJ1-1,TRBV29-1,NA,CSVEGRMNTEAFF,TGCAGCGTTGAAGGGAGAATGAACACTGAAGCTTTCTTT
TRBD1,TRBJ1-1,TRBV4-1,few,CASSSLQGAEAFF,TGCGCCAGCAGCAGCCTCCAGGGGGCTGAAGCTTTCTTT
TRBD1,TRBJ2-3,TRBV5-1,once,CASSPGGQGFQYF,TGCGCCAGCAGCCCAGGGGGACAGGGGTTCCAGTATTTT
TRBD2,TRBJ2-1,TRBV4-1,NA,CASSPYASGSFYNEQFF,TGCGCCAGCAGCCCGTATGCTAGCGGGAGCTTTTACAATGAGCAGTTCTTC
NA,TRBJ2-7,TRBV27,few,CASSGHLNPYEQYF,TGTGCCAGCAGTGGACACCTCAATCCCTACGAGCAGTACTTC
TRBD1,TRBJ2-7,TRBV19,NA,CASSIGQGAYEQYF,TGTGCCAGTAGTATAGGACAGGGGGCATACGAGCAGTACTTC
TRBD2,TRBJ2-1,TRBV5-6,NA,CASSRRGGGYNEQFF,TGTGCCAGCAGCCGCCGGGGCGGGGGCTACAATGAGCAGTTCTTC
TRBD2,TRBJ2-7,TRBV6-6,NA,CASSYQMSGRVHEQYF,TGTGCCAGCAGTTACCAGATGAGCGGGAGGGTACACGAGCAGTACTTC
TRBD2,TRBJ2-7,TRBV18,NA,CASSPAGTSGGVEQYF,TGTGCCAGCTCACCTGCCGGGACTAGCGGGGGGGTCGAGCAGTACTTC
TRBD1,TRBJ2-7,TRBV2,NA,CASSVTQGNEQYF,TGTGCCAGCAGTGTAACACAGGGGAACGAGCAGTACTTC
TRBD2,TRBJ2-7,TRBV6-1,few,CASSELAGATYEQYF,TGTGCCAGCAGTGAACTAGCGGGGGCCACCTACGAGCAGTACTTC
NA,TRBJ1-2,TRBV4-2,NA,CASSPGQGPYGYTF,TGTGCCAGCAGCCCAGGCCAGGGCCCCTATGGCTACACCTTC
NA,TRBJ2-2,TRBV2,NA,CASRTDSTGELFF,TGTGCCAGCAGGACGGACAGCACCGGGGAGCTGTTTTTT
NA,TRBJ2-3,TRBV19,NA,CASSTFPGGTSFQDTQYF,TGTGCCAGTAGTACCTTCCCAGGGGGGACTAGTTTTCAAGATACGCAGTATTTT
NA,TRBJ1-2,TRBV7-3,NA,CASRLLPGEDYGYTF,TGTGCCAGCAGACTACTTCCAGGGGAAGACTATGGCTACACCTTC
TRBD1,TRBJ1-1,TRBV27,NA,CASRDRGVTEAFF,TGTGCCAGCAGGGACAGGGGAGTCACTGAAGCTTTCTTT
TRBD2,TRBJ2-5,TRBV7-9,NA,CASSLSRLAQETQYF,TGTGCCAGCAGCTTGAGCAGACTAGCTCAAGAGACCCAGTACTTC
NA,TRBJ2-1,TRBV7-2,NA,CASSPQVANEQFF,TGTGCCAGCAGCCCCCAAGTGGCTAATGAGCAGTTCTTC
NA,TRBJ2-2,TRBV4-1,NA,CASSQDPSGGAGELFF,TGCGCCAGCAGCCAAGACCCGTCCGGCGGGGCCGGGGAGCTGTTTTTT
NA,TRBJ2-7,TRBV28,NA,CASRPHPVSYEQYF,TGTGCCAGCAGGCCCCACCCGGTCTCCTACGAGCAGTACTTC
NA,TRBJ1-2,TRBV7-3,NA,CASSLAFGDGYTF,TGTGCCAGCAGCTTAGCGTTCGGGGATGGCTACACCTTC
NA,TRBJ1-3,TRBV6-6,once,CASSYPMGGLGNTIYF,TGTGCCAGCAGTTACCCAATGGGGGGGCTTGGAAACACCATATATTTT
TRBD2,TRBJ2-7,TRBV5-1,NA,CASSSQGVAGAEQYF,TGCGCCAGCAGTTCCCAGGGGGTAGCGGGGGCGGAGCAGTACTTC
TRBD1,TRBJ1-2,TRBV5-6,NA,CASSNRDRSLDGYTF,TGTGCCAGCAGCAACCGGGACAGGAGTCTTGATGGCTACACCTTC
TRBD1,TRBJ1-2,TRBV5-1,NA,CASSATGDYGYTF,TGCGCCAGCAGCGCGACAGGGGACTATGGCTACACCTTC
TRBD1,TRBJ1-1,TRBV19,NA,CASSITPTGGVAEAFF,TGTGCCAGTAGTATAACCCCGACAGGGGGGGTGGCTGAAGCTTTCTTT
NA,TRBJ2-7,TRBV11-2,NA,CASSTEQDRSYEQYF,TGTGCCAGCAGCACGGAACAGGACAGAAGCTACGAGCAGTACTTC
TRBD1,TRBJ1-1,TRBV6-1,NA,CASSEFGTGVTFF,TGTGCCAGCAGTGAATTCGGTACAGGGGTGACTTTCTTT
NA,TRBJ1-2,TRBV7-9,NA,CASRPGGDSYGYTF,TGTGCCAGCAGGCCTGGCGGGGACTCCTATGGCTACACCTTC
TRBD1,TRBJ1-2,TRBV29-1,NA,CSVAGQGHGYTF,TGCAGCGTTGCGGGACAGGGGCATGGCTACACCTTC
NA,TRBJ1-2,TRBV11-2,NA,CASSRRGPQPDYGYTF,TGTGCCAGCAGCCGTAGAGGCCCCCAGCCCGACTATGGCTACACCTTC
NA,TRBJ1-1,TRBV10-2,NA,CASSESAGVANTEAFF,TGCGCCAGCAGTGAGTCCGCAGGGGTTGCGAACACTGAAGCTTTCTTT
TRBD2,TRBJ2-1,TRBV4-2,NA,CASSQEVRTSVYNEQFF,TGTGCCAGCAGCCAAGAGGTTAGGACTAGCGTCTACAATGAGCAGTTCTTC
NA,TRBJ1-2,TRBV18,NA,CASSPGPGGVYGYTF,TGTGCCAGCTCACCAGGACCGGGCGGGGTCTATGGCTACACCTTC
NA,TRBJ2-7,TRBV19,NA,CASSIAPGVTYEQYF,TGTGCCAGTAGTATAGCTCCAGGGGTTACCTACGAGCAGTACTTC
NA,TRBJ1-2,TRBV30,NA,CAWSDSGIQRYTF,TGTGCCTGGAGTGACAGCGGGATCCAACGCTACACCTTC
NA,TRBJ2-1,TRBV27,NA,CASRSGLTGPGWNEQFF,TGTGCCAGCAGAAGCGGGCTCACGGGACCCGGGTGGAATGAGCAGTTCTTC
NA,TRBJ2-1,TRBV30,NA,CAYRTQSHNEQFF,TGTGCCTACCGGACTCAATCCCACAATGAGCAGTTCTTC
TRBD2,TRBJ2-1,TRBV7-2,NA,CASSLARGFSYNEQFF,TGTGCCAGCAGCTTAGCGCGGGGGTTCTCCTACAATGAGCAGTTCTTC
NA,TRBJ2-1,TRBV18,NA,CASSLGDYPFYNEQFF,TGTGCCAGCTCACTAGGGGATTACCCCTTCTACAATGAGCAGTTCTTC
TRBD2,TRBJ2-7,TRBV7-6,NA,CASSPWTSGGVEQYF,TGTGCCAGCAGCCCTTGGACGAGCGGGGGTGTCGAGCAGTACTTC
NA,TRBJ2-1,TRBV5-1,NA,CASSWSRNEQFF,TGCGCCAGCAGCTGGTCACGGAATGAGCAGTTCTTC
NA,TRBJ1-3,TRBV6-5,NA,CASSPDTGNTIYF,TGTGCCAGCAGCCCGGACACTGGAAACACCATATATTTT
TRBD1,TRBJ1-1,TRBV19,NA,CASSTWTGTMNTEAFF,TGTGCCAGTAGTACTTGGACAGGGACGATGAACACTGAAGCTTTCTTT
TRBD1,TRBJ2-1,TRBV19,once,CASNPTRDRGNEQFF,TGTGCCAGTAACCCTACCCGGGACAGGGGCAATGAGCAGTTCTTC
NA,TRBJ1-1,TRBV9,NA,CASSESLMNTEAFF,TGTGCCAGCAGCGAGAGTCTGATGAACACTGAAGCTTTCTTT
TRBD1,TRBJ1-5,TRBV27,NA,CASRPAGTGNQPQHF,TGTGCCAGCAGGCCCGCCGGGACAGGGAATCAGCCCCAGCATTTT